This note documents a single TCR beta chain sequence. Its antigen is not known. The CDR3 covers 15 residues. V was clipped by 5 bases and J by 1 base, with 14 bases between them. Germline CDR1 is LNHNV and CDR2 is YYDKDF (reference sequence). Clinicians diagnosed patients from clinical symptoms, serum thyroxine and TRAb, thyroid ultrasound and orbital computed tomography. RNA transcripts served as the template for amplifying TCR beta CDR3 regions. TCR CDR3 underwent first-round RT-PCR with the HTBI primer set. TCRdb independently ran MiXCR on the multiplex PCR reads; one entry per CDR3 protein. The repertoire includes around 600,000 distinct CDR3 sequences, 40% to 55% of them detected once, and about 7% sits in the top ten. This entry is derived from a study of T cells in Graves' hyperthyroidism and ophthalmopathy. Overall study results and limits: Most clonotypes expanded in thyroid above 0.001 were likewise present in blood. Model output signaled ophthalmopathy a median roughly 6.1 months ahead of onset. Ophthalmopathy could be told apart from stable hyperthyroidism with a 13 V-J model.

The source is an adult man with Graves' disease, either hyperthyroidism or ophthalmopathy (not recorded which). Material for sequencing was peripheral blood or thyroid tissue (not recorded which). This chain joins TRBV15 and TRBJ1-1; D call uncertain. CDR3 in DNA: TGTGCCACCAGCGAACGTTCCGGGTGGAACACTGAAGCTTTCTTT. Its protein is CATSERSGWNTEAFF.